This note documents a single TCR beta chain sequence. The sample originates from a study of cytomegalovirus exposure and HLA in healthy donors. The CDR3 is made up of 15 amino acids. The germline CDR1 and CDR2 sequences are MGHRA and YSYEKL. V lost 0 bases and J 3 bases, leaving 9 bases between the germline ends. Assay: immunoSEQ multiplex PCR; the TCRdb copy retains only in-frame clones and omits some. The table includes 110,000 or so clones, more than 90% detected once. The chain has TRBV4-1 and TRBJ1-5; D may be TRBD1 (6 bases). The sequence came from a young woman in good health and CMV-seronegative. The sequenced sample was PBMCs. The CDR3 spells CASSQEGHINQPQHF. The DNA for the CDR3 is TGCGCCAGCAGCCAAGAGGGACACATCAATCAGCCCCAGCATTTT.